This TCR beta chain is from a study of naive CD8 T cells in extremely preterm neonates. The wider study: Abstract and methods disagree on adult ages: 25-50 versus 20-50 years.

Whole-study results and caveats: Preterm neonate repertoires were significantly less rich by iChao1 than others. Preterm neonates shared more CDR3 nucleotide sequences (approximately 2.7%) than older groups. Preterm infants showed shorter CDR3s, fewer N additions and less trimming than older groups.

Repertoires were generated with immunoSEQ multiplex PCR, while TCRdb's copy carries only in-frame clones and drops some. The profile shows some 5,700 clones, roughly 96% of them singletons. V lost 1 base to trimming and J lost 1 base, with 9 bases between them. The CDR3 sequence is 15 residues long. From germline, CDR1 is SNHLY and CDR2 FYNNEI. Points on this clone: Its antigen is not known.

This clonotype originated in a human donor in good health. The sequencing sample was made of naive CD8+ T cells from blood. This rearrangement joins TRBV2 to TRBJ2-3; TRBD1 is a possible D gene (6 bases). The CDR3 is CASSEGGRGTDTQYF. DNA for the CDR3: TGTGCCAGCAGTGAAGGGGGGCGCGGCACAGATACGCAGTATTTT.